The present entry profiles one T cell receptor beta chain with its context. The sample originates from a study of Graves' ophthalmopathy and Graves' hyperthyroidism. Germline CDR1 and CDR2: GTSNPN and SVGIG (reference sequence). There are 12 residues in the CDR3. Trimming shortened V by 0 bases and J by 8 bases, and 10 bases separated the two germline ends. RNA transcripts yielded amplified TCR beta CDR3 regions. HTBI primers primed a first-round RT-PCR, and a second-round multiplex PCR followed. TCRdb recomputed calls from the multiplex PCR reads with MiXCR, one row per CDR3 protein. The data contain about 150,000 distinct CDR3 sequences, over 35% of them singletons.

V and J are TRBV30 and TRBJ1-1, with no clear D. The clonotype comes from a woman aged 40 to 50 with Graves' ophthalmopathy. The sequencing sample was made of peripheral blood. The CDR3 DNA reads as TGTGCCTGGAGTGTATTGGAAAGGGAAGCTTTCTTT. It specifies CAWSVLEREAFF.